These T cell receptor beta chains were read from a single sample in a study of blood T cell repertoires in COVID-19. Clones were sequenced by immunoSEQ multiplex PCR, and TCRdb holds only the in-frame ones, with some missing. This sample has roughly 330,000 clones; roughly 90% occur once, and the top ten carry under 8%. Sequenced: peripheral blood. These receptor sequences come from a man aged 18 to 30 who had recovered from COVID-19. Both conserved end residues are part of each CDR3. Each record gives: V gene, J gene, clone size, D gene, CDR3 protein, CDR3 DNA. D genes are given only for firm matches. Rows may omit the clone size; those that give it use once, few, many or a size class.

TRBV2	TRBJ1-5	NA	NA	CASSEQPGGQPQHF	TGTGCCAGCAGTGAACAGCCGGGAGGTCAGCCCCAGCATTTT
TRBV6-5	TRBJ1-1	NA	NA	CASSYSSDGHLTEAFF	TGTGCCAGCAGTTACTCGAGTGACGGACACCTCACTGAAGCTTTCTTT
TRBV7-2	TRBJ1-1	NA	NA	CASSLGFYERAFF	TGTGCCAGCAGCTTAGGGTTCTACGAACGAGCTTTCTTT
TRBV29-1	TRBJ2-7	NA	NA	CSVETRTPYEQYF	TGCAGCGTTGAAACCCGGACACCTTACGAGCAGTACTTC
TRBV18	TRBJ1-5	NA	TRBD1	CASSPQGGSKPQHF	TGTGCCAGCTCACCCCAGGGGGGCTCGAAGCCCCAGCATTTT
TRBV5-1	TRBJ2-7	NA	TRBD1	CASSLGQGAAYEQYF	TGCGCCAGCAGCTTGGGGCAGGGGGCAGCCTACGAGCAGTACTTC
TRBV19	TRBJ1-6	NA	TRBD1	CASIRTGAYNSPLHF	TGTGCCAGTATCCGGACAGGGGCCTATAATTCACCCCTCCACTTT
TRBV19	TRBJ2-7	NA	NA	CASSVFGGETGEQYF	TGTGCCAGTAGTGTCTTCGGGGGAGAGACCGGGGAGCAGTACTTC
TRBV6-5	TRBJ1-5	NA	NA	CASGRGDQPQHF	TGTGCCAGCGGTCGGGGGGATCAGCCCCAGCATTTT
TRBV6-1	TRBJ1-5	NA	NA	CASSELTTSNQPQHF	TGTGCCAGCAGTGAACTGACAACGAGCAATCAGCCCCAGCATTTT
TRBV28	TRBJ2-7	NA	NA	CASSLQSSGQYF	TGTGCCAGCAGTTTGCAGAGCTCAGGGCAGTACTTC
TRBV5-6	TRBJ2-5	NA	NA	CASTSWTPEGETQYF	TGTGCCAGCACCTCATGGACACCAGAAGGGGAGACCCAGTACTTC
TRBV7-9	TRBJ2-3	NA	TRBD2	CASSLEPQTSGPHTQYF	TGTGCCAGCAGCTTAGAACCCCAGACTAGCGGCCCTCATACGCAGTATTTT
TRBV29-1	TRBJ2-2	NA	NA	CSVVTGTGELFF	TGCAGCGTTGTTACGGGCACCGGGGAGCTGTTTTTT
TRBV7-9	TRBJ1-4	NA	TRBD1	CASSRQGHEKLFF	TGTGCCAGCAGCCGACAGGGCCATGAAAAACTGTTTTTT
TRBV6-4	TRBJ1-1	NA	TRBD1	CASSEHSIGDRVTEAFF	TGTGCCAGCAGTGAACATTCTATAGGGGACAGGGTCACTGAAGCTTTCTTT
TRBV7-9	TRBJ2-5	NA	NA	CASSLVGVETQYF	TGTGCCAGCAGCTTAGTCGGGGTCGAGACCCAGTACTTC
TRBV5-1	TRBJ1-1	NA	NA	CASRAGQGDTEAFF	TGCGCCAGCAGAGCAGGGCAGGGCGACACTGAAGCTTTCTTT
TRBV14	TRBJ2-7	NA	NA	CASSHGGAGSYEQYF	TGTGCCAGCAGCCATGGAGGGGCGGGCTCCTACGAGCAGTACTTC
TRBV12-3/TRBV12-4	TRBJ1-2	once	NA	CASSFIYGYTF	TGTGCCAGCAGTTTCATCTATGGCTACACCTTC
TRBV5-1	TRBJ2-3	NA	NA	CASSPGTPKNTDTQYF	TGCGCCAGCAGCCCCGGGACTCCTAAAAACACAGATACGCAGTATTTT
TRBV3-1/TRBV3-2	TRBJ2-1	NA	NA	CASSQVGLSDEQFF	TGTGCCAGCAGCCAAGTGGGACTGAGCGATGAGCAGTTCTTC
TRBV27	TRBJ2-2	NA	NA	CASTPYRESGELFF	TGTGCCAGCACCCCTTATCGGGAGTCCGGGGAGCTGTTTTTT
TRBV19	TRBJ1-2	few	NA	CASTPGHRNYGYTF	TGTGCCAGTACCCCGGGACACCGAAACTATGGCTACACCTTC
TRBV6-5	TRBJ1-6	NA	TRBD1	CASSWTGHYNSPLHF	TGTGCCAGCAGCTGGACAGGTCACTATAATTCACCCCTCCACTTT
TRBV19	TRBJ1-1	NA	NA	CASRTPKGERTEAFF	TGTGCCAGTAGAACACCAAAAGGGGAACGGACTGAAGCTTTCTTT
TRBV5-1	TRBJ1-3	few	NA	CASSLDNSGNTIYF	TGCGCCAGCAGCTTGGACAACTCTGGAAACACCATATATTTT
TRBV18	TRBJ2-3	NA	TRBD2	CASSALAGSSTDTQYF	TGTGCCAGCTCAGCTCTAGCGGGGTCCAGCACAGATACGCAGTATTTT
TRBV5-1	TRBJ1-5	few	NA	CASSSEPGQGNQPQHF	TGCGCCAGCAGCTCCGAACCTGGGCAGGGCAATCAGCCCCAGCATTTT
TRBV27	TRBJ2-5	once	TRBD1	CASSPWTGEFQETQYF	TGTGCCAGCAGTCCTTGGACAGGGGAGTTCCAAGAGACCCAGTACTTC
TRBV6-1	TRBJ1-1	NA	NA	CASSESQATEAFF	TGTGCCAGCAGTGAAAGTCAAGCAACTGAAGCTTTCTTT
TRBV10-2	TRBJ2-1	NA	NA	CATGDFLYNEQFF	TGCGCCACCGGGGACTTCCTCTACAATGAGCAGTTCTTC
TRBV6-6	TRBJ2-5	NA	NA	CASSYSEALGETQYF	TGTGCCAGCAGTTACTCGGAGGCTCTGGGAGAGACCCAGTACTTC
TRBV3-1/TRBV3-2	TRBJ2-7	NA	NA	CASSAQGTYEQYF	TGTGCCAGCAGCGCCCAGGGGACCTACGAGCAGTACTTC
TRBV7-8	TRBJ1-5	once	NA	CASSPSPDRLYQPQHF	TGTGCCAGCAGCCCCTCTCCCGACAGGCTCTATCAGCCCCAGCATTTT
TRBV11-2	TRBJ1-4	NA	NA	CASRLVGGGNEKLFF	TGTGCCAGCAGGCTGGTTGGTGGAGGTAATGAAAAACTGTTTTTT
TRBV5-4	TRBJ1-1	NA	TRBD1	CASWGQGLNTEAFF	TGTGCCAGCTGGGGACAGGGATTGAACACTGAAGCTTTCTTT
TRBV7-3	TRBJ2-3	NA	NA	CASSPGRDTQYF	TGTGCCAGCAGCCCAGGGCGGGATACGCAGTATTTT
TRBV7-9	TRBJ2-3	NA	TRBD1	CASSLAVYGTGVPDTQYF	TGTGCCAGCAGCTTAGCCGTCTACGGGACAGGGGTCCCAGATACGCAGTATTTT
TRBV3-1/TRBV3-2	TRBJ2-1	once	NA	CASSPGTPEQFF	TGTGCCAGCAGCCCTGGGACTCCCGAGCAGTTCTTC